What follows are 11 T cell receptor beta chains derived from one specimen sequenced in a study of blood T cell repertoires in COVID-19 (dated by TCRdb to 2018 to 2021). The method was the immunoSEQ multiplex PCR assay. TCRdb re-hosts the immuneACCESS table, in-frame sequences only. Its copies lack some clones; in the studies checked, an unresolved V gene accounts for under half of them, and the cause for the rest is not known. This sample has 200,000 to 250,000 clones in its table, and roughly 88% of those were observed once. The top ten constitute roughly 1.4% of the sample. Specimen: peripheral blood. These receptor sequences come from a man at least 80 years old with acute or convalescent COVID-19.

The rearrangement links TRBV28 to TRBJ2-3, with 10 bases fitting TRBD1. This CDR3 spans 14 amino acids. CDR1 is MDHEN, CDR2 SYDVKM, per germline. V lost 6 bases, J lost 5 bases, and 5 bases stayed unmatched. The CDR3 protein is CASRRTGGGDTQYF. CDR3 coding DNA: TGTGCCAGCAGAAGGACAGGGGGAGGAGATACGCAGTATTTT.

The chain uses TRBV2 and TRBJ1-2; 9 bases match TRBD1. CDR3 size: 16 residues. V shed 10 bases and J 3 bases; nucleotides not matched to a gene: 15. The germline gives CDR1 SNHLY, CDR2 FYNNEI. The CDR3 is CAIPRDRASPYYGYTF. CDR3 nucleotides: TGTGCCATTCCCCGGGACAGGGCCTCCCCGTACTATGGCTACACCTTC.

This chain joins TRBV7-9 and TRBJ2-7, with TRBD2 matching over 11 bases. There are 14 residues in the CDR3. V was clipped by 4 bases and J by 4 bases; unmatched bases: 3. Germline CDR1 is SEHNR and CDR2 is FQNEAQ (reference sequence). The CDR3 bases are TGTGCCAGCAGCTCCGGGACTAGCGGATACGAGCAGTACTTC. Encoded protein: CASSSGTSGYEQYF.

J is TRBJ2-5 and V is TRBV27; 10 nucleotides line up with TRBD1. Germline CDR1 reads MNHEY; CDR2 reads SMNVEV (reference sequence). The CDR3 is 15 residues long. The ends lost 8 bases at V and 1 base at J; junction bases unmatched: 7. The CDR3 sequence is CASARDRGVQETQYF. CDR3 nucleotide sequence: TGTGCCAGCGCACGGGACAGGGGTGTCCAAGAGACCCAGTACTTC.

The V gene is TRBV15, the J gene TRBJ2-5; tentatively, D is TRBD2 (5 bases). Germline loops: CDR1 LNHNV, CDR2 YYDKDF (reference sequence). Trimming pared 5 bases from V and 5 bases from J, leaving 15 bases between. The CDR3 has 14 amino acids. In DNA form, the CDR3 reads TGTGCCACCAGCGTCGCGGGTGCTCGGGAGACCCAGTACTTC. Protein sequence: CATSVAGARETQYF.

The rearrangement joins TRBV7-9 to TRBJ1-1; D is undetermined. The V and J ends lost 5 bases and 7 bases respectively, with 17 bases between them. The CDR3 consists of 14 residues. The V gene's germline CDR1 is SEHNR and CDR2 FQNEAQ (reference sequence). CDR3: CASSPDGDHSEAFF. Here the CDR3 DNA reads TGTGCCAGCAGCCCCGACGGGGATCATAGTGAAGCTTTCTTT.

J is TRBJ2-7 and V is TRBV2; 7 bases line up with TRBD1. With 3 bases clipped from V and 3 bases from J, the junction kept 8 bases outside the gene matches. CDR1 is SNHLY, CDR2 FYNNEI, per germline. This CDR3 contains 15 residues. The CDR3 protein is CASSEGQLIGYEQYF. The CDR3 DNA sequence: TGTGCCAGCAGTGAGGGACAGTTAATCGGCTACGAGCAGTACTTC.

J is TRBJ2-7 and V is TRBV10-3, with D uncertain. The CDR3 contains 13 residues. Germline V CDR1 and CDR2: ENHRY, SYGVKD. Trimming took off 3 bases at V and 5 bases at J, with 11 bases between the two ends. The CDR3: CAISDPRTHEQYF. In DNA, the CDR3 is TGTGCCATCAGTGACCCGAGAACCCACGAGCAGTACTTC.

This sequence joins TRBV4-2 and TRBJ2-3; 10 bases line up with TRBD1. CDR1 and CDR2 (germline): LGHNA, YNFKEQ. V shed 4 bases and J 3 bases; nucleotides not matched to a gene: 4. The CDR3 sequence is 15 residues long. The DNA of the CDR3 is TGTGCCAGCAGCCTCCGGGACAGGGGAACAGATACGCAGTATTTT. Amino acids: CASSLRDRGTDTQYF.

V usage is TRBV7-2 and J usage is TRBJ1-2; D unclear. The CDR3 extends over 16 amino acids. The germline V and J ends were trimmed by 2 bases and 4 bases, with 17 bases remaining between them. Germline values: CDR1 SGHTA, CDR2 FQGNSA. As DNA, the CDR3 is TGTGCCAGCAGCTTAAGTTCGGGAACTGTTTCCTATGGCTACACCTTC. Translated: CASSLSSGTVSYGYTF.

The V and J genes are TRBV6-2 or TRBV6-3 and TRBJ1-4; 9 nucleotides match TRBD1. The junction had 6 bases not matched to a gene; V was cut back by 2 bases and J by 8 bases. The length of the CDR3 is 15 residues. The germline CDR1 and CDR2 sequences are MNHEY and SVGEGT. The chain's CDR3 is CASSYTGQGGEKLFF. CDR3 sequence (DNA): TGTGCCAGCAGTTACACGGGACAGGGAGGAGAAAAACTGTTTTTT.